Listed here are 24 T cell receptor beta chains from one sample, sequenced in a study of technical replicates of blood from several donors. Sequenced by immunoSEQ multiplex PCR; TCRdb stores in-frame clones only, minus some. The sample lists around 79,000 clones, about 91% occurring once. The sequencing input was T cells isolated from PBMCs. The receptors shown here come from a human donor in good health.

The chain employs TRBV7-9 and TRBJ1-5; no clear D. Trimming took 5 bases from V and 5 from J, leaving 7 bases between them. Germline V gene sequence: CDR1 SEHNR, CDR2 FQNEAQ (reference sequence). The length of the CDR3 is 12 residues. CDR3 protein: CASSVTDQPQHF. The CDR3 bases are TGTGCCAGCAGCGTAACTGATCAGCCCCAGCATTTT.

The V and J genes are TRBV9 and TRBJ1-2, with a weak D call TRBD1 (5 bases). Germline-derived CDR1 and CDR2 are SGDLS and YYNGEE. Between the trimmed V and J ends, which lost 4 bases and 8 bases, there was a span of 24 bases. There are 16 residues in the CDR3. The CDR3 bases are TGTGCCAGCAGCCCAAGTGGGGGGATGGTTACGAACGGCTACACCTTC. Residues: CASSPSGGMVTNGYTF. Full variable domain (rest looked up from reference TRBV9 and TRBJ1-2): DSGVTQTPKHLITATGQRVTLRCSPRSGDLSVYWYQQSLDQGLQFLIQYYNGEERAKGNILERFSAQQFPDLHSELNLSSLELGDSALYFCASSPSGGMVTNGYTFGSGTRLTVV.

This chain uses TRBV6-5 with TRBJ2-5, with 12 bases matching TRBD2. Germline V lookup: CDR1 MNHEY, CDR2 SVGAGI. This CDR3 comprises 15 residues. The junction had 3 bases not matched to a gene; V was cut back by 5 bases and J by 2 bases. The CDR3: CASSTSGRKQETQYF. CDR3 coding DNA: TGTGCCAGCAGTACTAGCGGGAGGAAACAAGAGACCCAGTACTTC.

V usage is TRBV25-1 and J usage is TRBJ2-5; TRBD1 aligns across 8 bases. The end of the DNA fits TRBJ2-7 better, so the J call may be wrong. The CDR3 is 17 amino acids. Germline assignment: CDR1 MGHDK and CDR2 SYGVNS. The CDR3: CASSPGGRGTGAYEQYF. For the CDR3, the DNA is TGTGCCAGCAGTCCCGGAGGAAGGGGGACAGGAGCCTACGAGCAGTACTTC.

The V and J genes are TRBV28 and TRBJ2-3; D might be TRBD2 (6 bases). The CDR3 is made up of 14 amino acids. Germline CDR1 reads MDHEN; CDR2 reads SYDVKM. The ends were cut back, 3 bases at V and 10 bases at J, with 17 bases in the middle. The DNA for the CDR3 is TGTGCCAGCAGTTTTGCGACGGGAAGCGGGTCGCAGTATTTT. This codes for CASSFATGSGSQYF.

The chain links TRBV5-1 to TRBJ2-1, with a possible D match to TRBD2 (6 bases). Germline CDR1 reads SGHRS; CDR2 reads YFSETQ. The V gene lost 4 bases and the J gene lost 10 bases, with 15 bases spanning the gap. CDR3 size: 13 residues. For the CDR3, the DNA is TGCGCCAGCAGCGGGGGACTTGCGCACGAGCAGTTCTTC. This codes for CASSGGLAHEQFF.

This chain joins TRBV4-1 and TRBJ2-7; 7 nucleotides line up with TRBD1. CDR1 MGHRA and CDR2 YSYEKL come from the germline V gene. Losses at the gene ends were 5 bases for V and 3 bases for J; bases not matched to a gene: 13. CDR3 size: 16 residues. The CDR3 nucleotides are TGCGCCAGCAGCACCTTCCCAGGGGGAAGAATCTACGAGCAGTACTTC. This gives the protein CASSTFPGGRIYEQYF.

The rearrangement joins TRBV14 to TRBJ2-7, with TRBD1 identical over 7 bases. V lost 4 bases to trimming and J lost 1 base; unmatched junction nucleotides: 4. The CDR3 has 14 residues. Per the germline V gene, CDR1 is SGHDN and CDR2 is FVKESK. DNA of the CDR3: TGTGCCAGCAGCCCCAGGACAGGATCCTACGAGCAGTACTTC. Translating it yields CASSPRTGSYEQYF.

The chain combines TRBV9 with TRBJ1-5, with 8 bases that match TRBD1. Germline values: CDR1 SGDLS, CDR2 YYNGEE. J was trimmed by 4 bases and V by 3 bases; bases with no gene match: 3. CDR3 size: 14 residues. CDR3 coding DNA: TGTGCCAGCAGCGCAGGGACAGGTAATCAGCCCCAGCATTTT. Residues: CASSAGTGNQPQHF. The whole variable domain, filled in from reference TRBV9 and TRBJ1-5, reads DSGVTQTPKHLITATGQRVTLRCSPRSGDLSVYWYQQSLDQGLQFLIQYYNGEERAKGNILERFSAQQFPDLHSELNLSSLELGDSALYFCASSAGTGNQPQHFGDGTRLSIL.

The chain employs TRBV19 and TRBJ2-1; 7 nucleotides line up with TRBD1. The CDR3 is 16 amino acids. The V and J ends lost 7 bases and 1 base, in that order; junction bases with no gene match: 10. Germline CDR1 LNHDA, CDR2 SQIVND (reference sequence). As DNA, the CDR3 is TGTGCCAGTACTCCAGGGACAGCACCATCCTACAATGAGCAGTTCTTC. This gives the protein CASTPGTAPSYNEQFF.

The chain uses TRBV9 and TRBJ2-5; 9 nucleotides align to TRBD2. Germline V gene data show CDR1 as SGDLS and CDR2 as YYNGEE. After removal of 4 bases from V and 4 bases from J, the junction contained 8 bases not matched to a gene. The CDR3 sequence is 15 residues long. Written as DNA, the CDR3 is TGTGCCAGCAGCAGAGCGGGAGGAGTGGGAGAGACCCAGTACTTC. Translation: CASSRAGGVGETQYF. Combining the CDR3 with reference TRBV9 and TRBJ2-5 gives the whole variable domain DSGVTQTPKHLITATGQRVTLRCSPRSGDLSVYWYQQSLDQGLQFLIQYYNGEERAKGNILERFSAQQFPDLHSELNLSSLELGDSALYFCASSRAGGVGETQYFGPGTRLLVL.

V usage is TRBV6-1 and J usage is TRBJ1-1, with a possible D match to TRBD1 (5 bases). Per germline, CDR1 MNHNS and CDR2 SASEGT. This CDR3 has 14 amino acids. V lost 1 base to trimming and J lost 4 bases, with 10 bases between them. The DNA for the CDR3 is TGTGCCAGCAGTGAAGGGGGGGGGAGCACTGAAGCTTTCTTT. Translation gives CASSEGGGSTEAFF.

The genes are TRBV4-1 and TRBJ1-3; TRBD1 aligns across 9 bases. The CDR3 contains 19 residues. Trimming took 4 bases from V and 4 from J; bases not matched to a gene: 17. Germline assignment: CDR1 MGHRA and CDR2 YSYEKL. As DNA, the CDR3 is TGCGCCAGCAGCCTCCCCGGGACAGGGAGAACACGCCTGGGAAACACCATATATTTT. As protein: CASSLPGTGRTRLGNTIYF.

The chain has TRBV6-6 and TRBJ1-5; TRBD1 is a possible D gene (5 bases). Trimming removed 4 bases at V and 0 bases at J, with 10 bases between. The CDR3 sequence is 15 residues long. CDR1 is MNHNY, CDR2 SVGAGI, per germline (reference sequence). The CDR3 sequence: CASSSTEYSNQPQHF. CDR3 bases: TGTGCCAGCAGTTCGACAGAGTATAGCAATCAGCCCCAGCATTTT.

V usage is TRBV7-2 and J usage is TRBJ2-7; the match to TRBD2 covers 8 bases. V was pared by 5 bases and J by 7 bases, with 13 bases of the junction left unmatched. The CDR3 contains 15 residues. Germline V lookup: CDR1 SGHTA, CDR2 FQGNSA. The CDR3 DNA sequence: TGTGCCAGCAGCCCCCGACCAGCGGGAGCGTTGGAGCAGTACTTC. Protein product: CASSPRPAGALEQYF.

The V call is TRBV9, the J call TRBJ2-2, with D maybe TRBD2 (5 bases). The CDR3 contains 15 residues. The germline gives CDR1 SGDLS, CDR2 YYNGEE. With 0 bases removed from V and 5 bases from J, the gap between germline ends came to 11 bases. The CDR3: CASSVGGPGTGELFF. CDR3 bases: TGTGCCAGCAGCGTAGGCGGGCCGGGAACCGGGGAGCTGTTTTTT. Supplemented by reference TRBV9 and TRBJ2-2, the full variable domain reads DSGVTQTPKHLITATGQRVTLRCSPRSGDLSVYWYQQSLDQGLQFLIQYYNGEERAKGNILERFSAQQFPDLHSELNLSSLELGDSALYFCASSVGGPGTGELFFGEGSRLTVL.

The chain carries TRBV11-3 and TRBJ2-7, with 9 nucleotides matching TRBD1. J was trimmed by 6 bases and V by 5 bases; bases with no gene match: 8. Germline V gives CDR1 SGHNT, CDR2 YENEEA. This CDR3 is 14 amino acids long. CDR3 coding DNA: TGTGCCAGCAGCCTCGGGACAGGGCAGACCGAGCAGTACTTC. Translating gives CASSLGTGQTEQYF. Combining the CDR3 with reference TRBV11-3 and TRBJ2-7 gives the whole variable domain EAGVVQSPRYKIIEKKQPVAFWCNPISGHNTLYWYLQNLGQGPELLIRYENEEAVDDSQLPKDRFSAERLKGVDSTLKIQPAELGDSAVYLCASSLGTGQTEQYFGPGTRLTVT.

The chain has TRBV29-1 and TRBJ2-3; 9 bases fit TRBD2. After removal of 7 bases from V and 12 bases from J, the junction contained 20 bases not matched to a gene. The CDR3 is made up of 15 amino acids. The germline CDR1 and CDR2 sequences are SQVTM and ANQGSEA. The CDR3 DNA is TGCAGCGCCCGAAGGGCTAGCGGGAACTTCCAGGGCCAGTATTTT. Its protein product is CSARRASGNFQGQYF.

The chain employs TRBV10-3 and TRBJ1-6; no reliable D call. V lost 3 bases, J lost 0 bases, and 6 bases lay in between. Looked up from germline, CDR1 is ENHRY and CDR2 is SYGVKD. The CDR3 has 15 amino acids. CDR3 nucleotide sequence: TGTGCCATCAGTGACGGGAGCTCCTATAATTCACCCCTCCACTTT. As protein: CAISDGSSYNSPLHF.

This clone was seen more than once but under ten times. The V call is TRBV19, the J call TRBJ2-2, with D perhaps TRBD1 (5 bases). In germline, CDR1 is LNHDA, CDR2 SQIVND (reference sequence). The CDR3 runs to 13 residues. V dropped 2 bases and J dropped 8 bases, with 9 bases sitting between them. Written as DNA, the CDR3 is TGTGCCAGTAGTATACAGGGTTTAGGGGAGCTGTTTTTT. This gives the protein CASSIQGLGELFF. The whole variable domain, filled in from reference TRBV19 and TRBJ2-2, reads DGGITQSPKYLFRKEGQNVTLSCEQNLNHDAMYWYRQDPGQGLRLIYYSQIVNDFQKGDIAEGYSVSREKKESFPLTVTSAQKNPTAFYLCASSIQGLGELFFGEGSRLTVL.

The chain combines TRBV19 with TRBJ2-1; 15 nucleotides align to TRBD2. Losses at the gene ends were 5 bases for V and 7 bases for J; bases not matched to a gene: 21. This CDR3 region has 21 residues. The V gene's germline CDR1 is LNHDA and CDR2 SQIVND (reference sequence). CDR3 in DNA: TGTGCCAGTAGTCTACGTCTCGGGACTAGCGGGAGGAGGAGTAATATTAATGAGCAGTTCTTC. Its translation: CASSLRLGTSGRRSNINEQFF.

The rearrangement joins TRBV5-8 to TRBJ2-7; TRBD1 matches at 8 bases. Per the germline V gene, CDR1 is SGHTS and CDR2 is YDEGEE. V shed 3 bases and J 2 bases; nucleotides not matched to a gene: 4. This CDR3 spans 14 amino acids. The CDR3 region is CASSYPQGAYEQYF. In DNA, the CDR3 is TGTGCCAGCAGCTACCCACAGGGGGCCTACGAGCAGTACTTC.

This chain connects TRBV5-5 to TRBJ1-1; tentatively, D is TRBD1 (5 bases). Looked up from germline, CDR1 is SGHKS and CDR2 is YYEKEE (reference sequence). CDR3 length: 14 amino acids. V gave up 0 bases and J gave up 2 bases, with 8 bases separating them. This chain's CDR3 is CASSLVQGNTEAFF. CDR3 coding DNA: TGTGCCAGCAGCTTGGTGCAGGGAAACACTGAAGCTTTCTTT.

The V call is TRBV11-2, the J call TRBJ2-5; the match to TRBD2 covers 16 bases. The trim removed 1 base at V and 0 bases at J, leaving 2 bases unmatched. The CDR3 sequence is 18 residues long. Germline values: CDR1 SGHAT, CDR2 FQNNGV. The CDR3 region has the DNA TGTGCCAGCAGCTTAGGGGGACTAGCGGGAGGGTACCAAGAGACCCAGTACTTC. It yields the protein CASSLGGLAGGYQETQYF.